A single sample is the source of the 26 T cell receptor beta chains below, sequenced in a study of T cell responses to AZD1222 COVID-19 vaccine. The data were produced by immunoSEQ multiplex PCR, yet TCRdb's version contains in-frame clones alone and is incomplete. The data contain roughly 80,000 clones, about 91% of them singletons. The source material was peripheral blood, sampled on day 0 of AZD1222 vaccination. These receptors were obtained from an adult in good health.

The rearrangement links TRBV7-3 to TRBJ1-2, with D maybe TRBD1 (5 bases). Germline CDR1 is SGHTA and CDR2 is FQGTGA. This CDR3 is built from 17 residues. The V gene lost 5 bases and the J gene lost 1 base, with 20 bases spanning the gap. In DNA, the CDR3 is TGTGCCAGCAGCCCCACGGGAGGGGCTGGGGGTAACTATGGCTACACCTTC. Translated, it gives CASSPTGGAGGNYGYTF.

This chain joins TRBV4-1 and TRBJ2-1; D possibly corresponds to TRBD2 (5 bases). CDR3 size: 17 residues. Deletions cut 4 bases from V and 0 bases from J, with 16 bases between. Germline values: CDR1 MGHRA, CDR2 YSYEKL. CDR3: CASSRSGSSSSYNEQFF. In DNA, the CDR3 is TGCGCCAGCAGCCGTAGTGGGAGCTCAAGCTCCTACAATGAGCAGTTCTTC.

V gene TRBV12-3 or TRBV12-4 combines with J gene TRBJ1-5; D might be TRBD1 (5 bases). This CDR3 is 12 amino acids long. With 6 bases removed from V and 9 bases from J, the gap between germline ends came to 12 bases. The CDR3 reads CASSKPRAPQHF. CDR3 in DNA: TGTGCCAGCAGCAAACCCAGGGCGCCCCAGCATTTT.

The chain combines TRBV24-1 with TRBJ2-5, with 7 bases matching TRBD1. With V trimmed by 3 bases and J by 7 bases, 7 bases remained unmatched. The CDR3 has 14 residues. Germline CDR1 KGHDR, CDR2 SFDVKD. In DNA form, the CDR3 reads TGTGCCACCAGTGATCCTAGGGGGCCCGGGACCCAGTACTTC. Translation gives CATSDPRGPGTQYF.

The rearrangement links TRBV29-1 to TRBJ2-3; the match to TRBD2 covers 8 bases. CDR3 size: 15 residues. V shed 2 bases and J 5 bases; nucleotides not matched to a gene: 9. CDR1 and CDR2 (germline): SQVTM, ANQGSEA. DNA for the CDR3: TGCAGCGTTGAAAGTGGAGCGGGAGCGGGAGATACGCAGTATTTT. Its protein is CSVESGAGAGDTQYF.

V is TRBV27 and J is TRBJ2-5; 8 bases align to TRBD2. Germline values: CDR1 MNHEY, CDR2 SMNVEV (reference sequence). V shed 3 bases, J shed 1 base, and the junction held 7 bases outside the gene matches. The CDR3 length is 16 residues. The CDR3 DNA sequence: TGTGCCAGCAGTTTTATTGGGACTAGAAGCCAAGAGACCCAGTACTTC. Translating it yields CASSFIGTRSQETQYF.

This clone has a single count. This rearrangement joins TRBV28 to TRBJ1-5, with a tentative D call TRBD1 (5 bases). Germline CDR1 MDHEN, CDR2 SYDVKM. The CDR3 runs 14 residues. V was trimmed by 5 bases and J by 6 bases, leaving 14 bases between them. CDR3 sequence (DNA): TGTGCCAGCAGTACGCACGGGGGTACTCAGCCCCAGCATTTT. It specifies CASSTHGGTQPQHF. Filled out from reference TRBV28 and TRBJ1-5, the complete variable domain reads DVKVTQSSRYLVKRTGEKVFLECVQDMDHENMFWYRQDPGLGLRLIYFSYDVKMKEKGDIPEGYSVSREKKERFSLILESASTNQTSMYLCASSTHGGTQPQHFGDGTRLSIL.

This chain joins TRBV5-1 and TRBJ1-4; 7 nucleotides align to TRBD1. V dropped 10 bases and J dropped 4; count of bases not matched to a gene: 13. The CDR3 is 15 amino acids. Germline loops: CDR1 SGHRS, CDR2 YFSETQ. The CDR3 DNA follows: TGCGCCGGGCGCGAGACAGGGAATCATAATGAAAAACTGTTTTTT. Protein product: CAGRETGNHNEKLFF. The complete variable domain, with remaining parts taken from reference TRBV5-1 and TRBJ1-4, reads KAGVTQTPRYLIKTRGQQVTLSCSPISGHRSVSWYQQTPGQGLQFLFEYFSETQRNKGNFPGRFSGRQFSNSRSEMNVSTLELGDSALYLCAGRETGNHNEKLFFGSGTQLSVL.

J is TRBJ1-4 and V is TRBV3-1 (or the pseudogene TRBV3-2); D is perhaps TRBD1 (5 bases). Germline CDR1 is LGHDT and CDR2 is YNNKEL (reference sequence). The CDR3 has 19 residues. V was trimmed by 2 bases and J by 4 bases, leaving 23 bases between them. The CDR3, as DNA: TGTGCCAGCAGCCAAACTATCCCACAGCGGGGCGCGGGTAATGAAAAACTGTTTTTT. It codes for CASSQTIPQRGAGNEKLFF.

This chain links TRBV9 with TRBJ1-1; TRBD1 aligns across 7 bases. Germline lookup yields CDR1 SGDLS and CDR2 YYNGEE. CDR3 length: 17 residues. V was pared by 0 bases and J by 1 base, with 9 bases of the junction left unmatched. Here the CDR3 DNA reads TGTGCCAGCAGCGTAGCAGCAGGGGGATCTACGAACACTGAAGCTTTCTTT. Translating gives CASSVAAGGSTNTEAFF. The entire variable domain, with the rest obtained from reference TRBV9 and TRBJ1-1, is as follows: DSGVTQTPKHLITATGQRVTLRCSPRSGDLSVYWYQQSLDQGLQFLIQYYNGEERAKGNILERFSAQQFPDLHSELNLSSLELGDSALYFCASSVAAGGSTNTEAFFGQGTRLTVV.

This clone was found a few times. The rearrangement uses TRBV7-2 and TRBJ2-1; D may be TRBD2 (7 bases). V was pared by 1 base and J by 5 bases, with 12 bases between. Germline assignment: CDR1 SGHTA and CDR2 FQGNSA. This CDR3 spans 15 amino acids. The CDR3 nucleotides read TGTGCCAGCAGCTTAGATTGGGGGGGCAACAATGAGCAGTTCTTC. This encodes CASSLDWGGNNEQFF.

This chain joins TRBV30 and TRBJ1-6; D is undetermined. The CDR3 length is 15 residues. Trimming took off 0 bases at V and 3 bases at J, with 9 bases between the two ends. Germline V gene data show CDR1 as GTSNPN and CDR2 as SVGIG (reference sequence). CDR3 coding DNA: TGTGCCTGGAGTGTACGAGGGCTCTATAATTCACCCCTCCACTTT. It codes for CAWSVRGLYNSPLHF.

The chain recombines TRBV19 with TRBJ1-6, with D perhaps matching TRBD1 (5 bases). V dropped 5 bases and J dropped 8 bases, with 13 bases sitting between them. Per germline, CDR1 LNHDA and CDR2 SQIVND (reference sequence). The CDR3 totals 14 residues. Here the CDR3 DNA reads TGTGCCAGTAGTGCCGGGGGGAGGCATTCACCCCTCCACTTT. This gives the protein CASSAGGRHSPLHF. The whole variable domain, filled in from reference TRBV19 and TRBJ1-6, reads DGGITQSPKYLFRKEGQNVTLSCEQNLNHDAMYWYRQDPGQGLRLIYYSQIVNDFQKGDIAEGYSVSREKKESFPLTVTSAQKNPTAFYLCASSAGGRHSPLHFGNGTRLTVT.

The CDR3 region is CASSYGGTVPDTQYF. The CDR3 DNA reads as TGTGCCAGCAGTTACGGGGGTACAGTCCCAGATACGCAGTATTTT. The rearrangement uses TRBV6-5 and TRBJ2-3, with D possibly called TRBD1 or TRBD2 (5 bases each). Per the germline V gene, CDR1 is MNHEY and CDR2 is SVGAGI. This CDR3 is built from 15 residues. V was cut by 2 bases and J by 4 bases, with 13 bases left in between.

In this sample, this clone turned up once. This chain links TRBV9 with TRBJ2-1, with 9 bases fitting TRBD2. The CDR3 is 15 amino acids. In germline, CDR1 is SGDLS, CDR2 YYNGEE. V shed 0 bases, J shed 13 bases, and the junction held 11 bases outside the gene matches. The CDR3 DNA reads as TGTGCCAGCAGCGTAGTCGGTAGCGGGAGTCCGCGTCAGTTCTTC. It encodes CASSVVGSGSPRQFF.

This sequence joins TRBV9 and TRBJ1-2; TRBD1 is a possible D gene (5 bases). Between the trimmed V and J ends, which lost 0 bases and 0 bases, there was a span of 12 bases. Germline lookup yields CDR1 SGDLS and CDR2 YYNGEE. CDR3 length: 16 amino acids. The CDR3 is CASSVGGQGSNYGYTF. In DNA, the CDR3 is TGTGCCAGCAGCGTAGGAGGTCAGGGTTCTAACTATGGCTACACCTTC.

The chain links TRBV28 to TRBJ1-4, with D perhaps matching TRBD1 (6 bases). CDR3 length: 15 amino acids. Germline loops: CDR1 MDHEN, CDR2 SYDVKM. V lost 5 bases and J lost 0, with 10 bases in between. CDR3 in amino acids: CASSDWTATNEKLFF. The CDR3 bases are TGTGCCAGCAGTGATTGGACAGCAACTAATGAAAAACTGTTTTTT.

The chain links TRBV19 to TRBJ2-1, with D maybe TRBD2 (6 bases). The length of the CDR3 is 16 residues. The ends were cut back, 1 base at V and 5 bases at J, with 15 bases in the middle. Germline V gives CDR1 LNHDA, CDR2 SQIVND (reference sequence). The CDR3 region is CASSIGGGTANNEQFF. CDR3 coding DNA: TGTGCCAGTAGTATAGGCGGCGGGACGGCAAACAATGAGCAGTTCTTC.

The chain is built from TRBV7-9 and TRBJ2-7, with 7 bases fitting TRBD1. V lost 5 bases to trimming and J lost 3 bases; unmatched junction nucleotides: 10. The CDR3 spans 15 residues. Germline loops: CDR1 SEHNR, CDR2 FQNEAQ (reference sequence). The CDR3 protein is CASSRTGEGSYEQYF. DNA for the CDR3: TGTGCCAGCAGCCGAACAGGGGAAGGTAGCTACGAGCAGTACTTC.

The chain carries TRBV3-1 (or the pseudogene TRBV3-2) and TRBJ2-7; 10 bases are shared with TRBD2. J was trimmed by 1 base and V by 7 bases; bases with no gene match: 10. There are 16 residues in the CDR3. Germline V gene data show CDR1 as LGHDT and CDR2 as YNNKEL (reference sequence). The CDR3 spells CASTSRSGRGSYEQYF. In DNA form, the CDR3 reads TGTGCCAGCACCAGTAGAAGCGGGAGGGGGTCCTACGAGCAGTACTTC.

V usage is TRBV27 and J usage is TRBJ1-6; no clear D gene. Germline V gene sequence: CDR1 MNHEY, CDR2 SMNVEV (reference sequence). The CDR3 is 13 amino acids. V was trimmed by 2 bases and J by 13 bases, leaving 12 bases between them. CDR3 nucleotide sequence: TGTGCCAGCAGTTTAAGAGTAAGGAGCCCCCTCCACTTT. It yields the protein CASSLRVRSPLHF.

The chain links TRBV5-1 to TRBJ2-1; 12 nucleotides line up with TRBD2. Looked up from germline, CDR1 is SGHRS and CDR2 is YFSETQ. V shed 4 bases, J shed 1 base, and the junction held 3 bases outside the gene matches. The length of the CDR3 is 16 residues. The CDR3 spells CASSPLAGGSYNEQFF. In nucleotides, the CDR3 is TGCGCCAGCAGCCCGCTAGCGGGGGGGTCCTACAATGAGCAGTTCTTC.

The chain is built from TRBV19 and TRBJ2-3, with TRBD2 matching over 7 bases. The CDR3 totals 14 residues. Unmatched junction bases numbered 5, after V lost 6 bases and J lost 2 bases. Germline V gives CDR1 LNHDA, CDR2 SQIVND (reference sequence). CDR3 sequence: CASRPSGNTDTQYF. DNA for the CDR3: TGTGCCAGTAGGCCTAGCGGCAACACAGATACGCAGTATTTT.

The chain carries TRBV5-1 and TRBJ2-1, with 11 bases aligning to TRBD2. This CDR3 has 16 residues. With 4 bases clipped from V and 6 bases from J, the junction kept 9 bases outside the gene matches. Germline V gene sequence: CDR1 SGHRS, CDR2 YFSETQ. In nucleotides, the CDR3 is TGCGCCAGCAGCCCGCCCTTAGCGGGAGGGGTCAATGAGCAGTTCTTC. This gives the protein CASSPPLAGGVNEQFF.

The CDR3: CASREAAGLSYEQYF. The CDR3 region has the DNA TGTGCCAGCAGGGAGGCAGCGGGTCTCTCCTACGAGCAGTACTTC. The chain is built from TRBV6-5 and TRBJ2-7; weak D call: TRBD2 (6 bases). This CDR3 has 15 amino acids. Trimming took 6 bases from V and 0 from J, leaving 15 bases between them. Germline V lookup: CDR1 MNHEY, CDR2 SVGAGI.

The genes are TRBV10-3 and TRBJ2-2; TRBD1 agrees at 8 bases. Germline V gene sequence: CDR1 ENHRY, CDR2 SYGVKD. V lost 2 bases, J lost 5 bases, and 7 bases stayed unmatched. The CDR3 length is 16 residues. The CDR3 protein is CAISEGRTGKTGELFF. The CDR3 bases are TGTGCCATCAGTGAGGGCCGGACAGGGAAGACCGGGGAGCTGTTTTTT.